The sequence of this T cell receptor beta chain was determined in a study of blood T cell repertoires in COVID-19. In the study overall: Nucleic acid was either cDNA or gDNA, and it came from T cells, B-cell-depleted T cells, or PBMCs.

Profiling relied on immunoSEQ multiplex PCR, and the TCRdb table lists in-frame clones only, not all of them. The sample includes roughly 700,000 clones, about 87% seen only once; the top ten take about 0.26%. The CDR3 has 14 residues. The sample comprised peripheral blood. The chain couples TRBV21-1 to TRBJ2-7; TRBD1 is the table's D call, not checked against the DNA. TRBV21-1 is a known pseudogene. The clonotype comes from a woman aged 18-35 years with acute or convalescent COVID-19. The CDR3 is CASTPGDTHYEQYF. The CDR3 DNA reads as TGTGCCAGCACCCCCGGCGACACTCACTACGAGCAGTACTTC.